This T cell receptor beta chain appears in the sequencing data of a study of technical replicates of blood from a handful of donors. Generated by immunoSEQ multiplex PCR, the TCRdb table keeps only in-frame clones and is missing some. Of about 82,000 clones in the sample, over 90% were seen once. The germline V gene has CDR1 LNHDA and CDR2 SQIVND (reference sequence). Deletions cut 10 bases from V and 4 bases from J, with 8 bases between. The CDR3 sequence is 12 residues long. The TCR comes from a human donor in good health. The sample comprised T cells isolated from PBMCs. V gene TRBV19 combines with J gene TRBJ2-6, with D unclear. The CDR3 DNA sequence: TGTGCCACCCTAGGAGGGGCCAACGTCCTGACTTTC. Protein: CATLGGANVLTF.